Listed below are T cell receptor beta chains from one sample, sequenced in a study of blood T cell repertoires in COVID-19. The table came from immunoSEQ multiplex PCR; TCRdb's copy has only in-frame clones and leaves some out. The sample carries roughly 200,000 clones, 84% recorded once. The sequencing sample was made of peripheral blood. The source is a man over 45 with active or convalescent COVID-19. Each CDR3 is given with its conserved first and last residue. The order of the fields is clone size, V gene, J gene, D gene, CDR3 DNA, CDR3 protein. A D gene is named only where the DNA matches it firmly. Size tells how often a clone was seen (once, few, many) or the class of an expanded clone, and some rows leave it out.

size: NA
V: TRBV7-2
J: TRBJ2-1
D: NA
DNA: TGTGCCAGCAGCTCAATCCGGGGATACAATGAGCAGTTCTTC
CDR3: CASSSIRGYNEQFF

size: NA
V: TRBV30
J: TRBJ2-3
D: NA
DNA: TGTGCCTGGAGCCGTATCGCAGATACGCAGTATTTT
CDR3: CAWSRIADTQYF

size: NA
V: TRBV4-2
J: TRBJ1-1
D: NA
DNA: TGTGCCAGCAGCCAAGATAGGGGGGGCCAAGGCACTGAAGCTTTCTTT
CDR3: CASSQDRGGQGTEAFF

size: NA
V: TRBV5-4
J: TRBJ2-2
D: TRBD2
DNA: TGTGCCAGCAGCCCCACTAGCGGGGGGGCAGGCGGGGAGCTGTTTTTT
CDR3: CASSPTSGGAGGELFF

size: NA
V: TRBV30
J: TRBJ1-2
D: NA
DNA: TGTGCCTGGAGTTTACAGGGTGGCTATGGCTACACCTTC
CDR3: CAWSLQGGYGYTF

size: NA
V: TRBV7-3
J: TRBJ2-1
D: TRBD2
DNA: TGTGCCAGCAGCCTGGGACTAGCCAATGAGCAGTTCTTC
CDR3: CASSLGLANEQFF

size: NA
V: TRBV10-3
J: TRBJ1-1
D: TRBD1
DNA: TGTGCCATCAGTGACCTACAGGGGTTGAACACTGAAGCTTTCTTT
CDR3: CAISDLQGLNTEAFF

size: NA
V: TRBV11-2
J: TRBJ2-3
D: NA
DNA: TGTGCCAGCAGCTTAGGTCGGGAGACAGATACGCAGTATTTT
CDR3: CASSLGRETDTQYF

size: once
V: TRBV19
J: TRBJ2-7
D: NA
DNA: TGTGCCAGTAGCGCAGGGGACGCAGCTACCTACGAGCAGTACTTC
CDR3: CASSAGDAATYEQYF

size: NA
V: TRBV27
J: TRBJ1-5
D: TRBD1
DNA: TGTGCCAGCAGTTCCCAGGGGGGGACAGGTTATAGCAATCAGCCCCAGCATTTT
CDR3: CASSSQGGTGYSNQPQHF

size: NA
V: TRBV19
J: TRBJ1-4
D: NA
DNA: TGTGCCAGTAGCGAGATAATGAAAAAGCTGTTTTTT
CDR3: CASSEIMKKLFF

size: NA
V: TRBV19
J: TRBJ1-2
D: NA
DNA: TGTGCCAGTAGTATTGGGGCGACAACTAACTATGGCTACACCTTC
CDR3: CASSIGATTNYGYTF

size: NA
V: TRBV5-4
J: TRBJ2-1
D: TRBD2
DNA: TGTGCCAGCAGCCCTGGGACTAGCCGACGGGTACCCTATTACAATGAGCAGTTCTTC
CDR3: CASSPGTSRRVPYYNEQFF

size: NA
V: TRBV6-6
J: TRBJ1-2
D: NA
DNA: TGTGCCAGCAGTTACGCTTTACATGGGGCCCGGGATGGCTACACCTTC
CDR3: CASSYALHGARDGYTF

size: NA
V: TRBV3-1/TRBV3-2
J: TRBJ1-1
D: TRBD1
DNA: TGTGCCAGCAGCCTCCCGGGACAGGGGGAATCTGAAGCTTTCTTT
CDR3: CASSLPGQGESEAFF

size: NA
V: TRBV6-2/TRBV6-3
J: TRBJ2-7
D: TRBD1
DNA: TGTGCCAGCAGTCCGGGACAGGGGGCCTACGAGCAGTACTTC
CDR3: CASSPGQGAYEQYF

size: NA
V: TRBV20-1
J: TRBJ1-2
D: TRBD1
DNA: TGCAGTGCTAGTCGGGGACAGTTAGCTAACTATGGCTACACCTTC
CDR3: CSASRGQLANYGYTF